Here is one TCR beta chain with its context. Source study methods: Amplified reference gene primers provided the basis for estimating nucleated cell counts. Libraries were prepared by immunoSEQ multiplex PCR; TCRdb keeps only in-frame clonotypes and omits some of them. Clonal size and the V and J genes are those of that table, whereas D and trimming came from the DNA. The data show about 320,000 clones, about 88% seen once. This record comes from a study of blood T cell repertoires in COVID-19. This CDR3 spans 16 amino acids. J lost 2 bases, V lost 4 bases, and 9 bases had no gene match. The V gene's germline CDR1 is LGHDT and CDR2 YNNKEL (reference sequence). The cohort comprised adults aged about 18 to 100 years residing in approximately 25 US areas. Cohort 3 donors were reported recovered after two negative PCRs, clearance, or symptom resolution.

This sequence was found in a man in his sixties who had recovered from COVID-19. The chain has TRBV3-1 (or the pseudogene TRBV3-2) and TRBJ2-3; 7 positions match TRBD1. The sample comprised PBMCs or T cells enriched from blood (not recorded which). The CDR3 is CASSPWTGEFTDTQYF. The CDR3 region has the DNA TGTGCCAGCAGCCCGTGGACAGGAGAGTTCACAGATACGCAGTATTTT.